This T cell receptor beta chain was sequenced during a study of CXCR3-negative and CXCR3-positive naive CD8 T cells (dated by TCRdb to about 2019). In the study overall: About 135 million TRB reads were obtained in total, roughly 1.5 +/- 0.3 million reads per library. Diversity and physicochemical repertoire analyses covered around 10 donors pooled from two independent experiments. Naive subsets from about five donors and memory cells from 3 donors were included in the TRBV-TRBJ cluster analysis. The paper as a whole reports these results and caveats: Freshly isolated PBMCs were used for most assays because CXCR3 expression went down partially after cryopreservation. Repertoire diversity was comparably high in both naive subsets but much lower in memory CD8+ T cells. TRBV-TRBJ usage was similar between naive CXCR3-negative and CXCR3-positive cells from the same donor, while memory cells showed distinct patterns. Because surface CD5, which is linked to self-reactivity in mice, was comparable between the naive subsets, TCR interaction strength was also inferred from TRB CDR3 physicochemical properties.

Each CD8+ T cell subset was flow-sorted in triplicate, and 300,000 or so cells per subset were placed directly into RLT lysis buffer. Peripheral blood mononuclear cells were isolated from buffy coats using standard density gradient centrifugation. Total RNA was extracted from sorted cells using an RNeasy Mini Kit. The instrument given in TCRdb is NextSeq 550. The Human TCR Profiling Kit (MiLaboratory) was used to prepare UMI-labeled 5' RACE TRB cDNA libraries. The full amount of extracted RNA was used for cDNA synthesis, and the full amount of resulting cDNA was used for PCR amplification. Libraries were prepared in parallel with an identical number of PCR cycles. The study's own analysis went as follows. With a requirement of at least two reads per UMI, MIGEC and MiXCR extracted about 50,000 +/- 10,000 unique UMI-labeled TRB cDNA molecules per library. On average, each library contained 40,000 +/- 10,000 functional in-frame TRB CDR3 nucleotide clonotypes without stop codons. After downsampling to 5000 UMI-labeled TRB molecules per sample, diversity metrics such as normalized Shannon-Wiener and Chao1 were calculated in VDJtools. For the central five CDR3 residues, VDJtools calculated physicochemical properties weighted by clonotype size, namely interaction energy, strength, volume and Kidera factor 4. TCRdb reprocessed the public reads and reports one entry per CDR3 protein sequence, without DNA. Clone size and V and J calls follow TCRdb, not the original study. This specimen's table enumerates under 55,000 distinct CDR3 sequences. Jointly, the top ten make up 9.5% to 12% of the sample.

Sequences SNHLY (CDR1) and FYNNEI (CDR2) are obtained from the germline V gene. Including the terminal cysteine and phenylalanine, the CDR3 comprises 19 residues. No DNA has been recorded. A remark on this clonotype: The antigen it binds to is not known.

The sequence was obtained from a human donor in good health. Some clones in this sample may be carry-over from other donors' samples. Recombination connected TRBV2 to TRBJ1-3; TCRdb's D gene call, TRBD1, goes unchecked for lack of DNA. Source material: memory CD8+ T cells from blood. This sample's cell subset or site label indicates: conventional CD8+ memory T cells (TMEM), sorted as controls. This receptor carries the CDR3 CASRTGMNLQGDLGNTIYF.